This T cell receptor beta chain stems from a study of shared clonotypes between healthy human individuals. The study, taken as a whole, reports: With few donors, the genetic and exposure-history diversity represented was limited. Sampling was confined to blood; repertoires within tissues likely differ.

This clone was seen many times. As yet, its antigen is unknown. V lost 4 bases and J lost 3, with 19 bases in between. Per the germline V gene, CDR1 is SGDLS and CDR2 is YYNGEE. The CDR3 has 17 residues. As handled by the study authors: Junction-only sequences produced by ImmunoSEQ had no quality scores, so filtering differed. Profiling relied on immunoSEQ multiplex PCR, and the TCRdb table lists in-frame clones only, not all of them. The DNA was the basis for D and trimming; V, J and clone size are from that table. The sample yields around 430,000 clones, roughly 77% seen once. This sequence joins TRBV9 and TRBJ2-2, with D tentatively TRBD1 or TRBD2 (5 bases each). This TCR was sampled from a woman aged 40-49 years in good health. Some clones in this sample may be carry-over from other donors' samples. Sequenced input: PBMCs. The CDR3 protein is CASSSPRGYTDTGELFF. The CDR3 DNA follows: TGTGCCAGCAGCTCCCCGAGGGGTTACACAGACACCGGGGAGCTGTTTTTT. The complete variable domain, with remaining parts taken from reference TRBV9 and TRBJ2-2, reads DSGVTQTPKHLITATGQRVTLRCSPRSGDLSVYWYQQSLDQGLQFLIQYYNGEERAKGNILERFSAQQFPDLHSELNLSSLELGDSALYFCASSSPRGYTDTGELFFGEGSRLTVL.